This section outlines one TCR beta chain sequence together with its context. This entry is derived from a study of shared clonotypes between healthy human individuals. For the study at large: The donor group consisted of a couple of women and three men, aged 18 to 49.

Libraries were prepared by immunoSEQ multiplex PCR; TCRdb keeps only in-frame clonotypes and omits some of them. This sample has about a million clones; approximately 75% occur once, and the top ten carry roughly 0.82%. The V gene's germline CDR1 is SNHLY and CDR2 FYNNEI. CDR3 size: 14 residues. With 7 bases removed from V and 0 bases from J, the gap between germline ends came to 11 bases. The sample taken for sequencing was memory CD4+ T cells from PBMCs. Subset here: CD45RA-negative fraction. V usage is TRBV2 and J usage is TRBJ2-3; maybe TRBD1 (5 bases). The clonotype originates from a man aged 18 to 35 in good health. Some clones in this sample may be carry-over from other donors' samples. This CDR3 reads CASTKRGSTDTQYF. The CDR3 nucleotides read TGTGCCAGCACGAAAAGGGGTAGCACAGATACGCAGTATTTT. Full variable domain (missing parts from reference TRBV2 and TRBJ2-3): EPEVTQTPSHQVTQMGQEVILRCVPISNHLYFYWYRQILGQKVEFLVSFYNNEISEKSEIFDDQFSVERPDGSNFTLKIRSTKLEDSAMYFCASTKRGSTDTQYFGPGTRLTVL.